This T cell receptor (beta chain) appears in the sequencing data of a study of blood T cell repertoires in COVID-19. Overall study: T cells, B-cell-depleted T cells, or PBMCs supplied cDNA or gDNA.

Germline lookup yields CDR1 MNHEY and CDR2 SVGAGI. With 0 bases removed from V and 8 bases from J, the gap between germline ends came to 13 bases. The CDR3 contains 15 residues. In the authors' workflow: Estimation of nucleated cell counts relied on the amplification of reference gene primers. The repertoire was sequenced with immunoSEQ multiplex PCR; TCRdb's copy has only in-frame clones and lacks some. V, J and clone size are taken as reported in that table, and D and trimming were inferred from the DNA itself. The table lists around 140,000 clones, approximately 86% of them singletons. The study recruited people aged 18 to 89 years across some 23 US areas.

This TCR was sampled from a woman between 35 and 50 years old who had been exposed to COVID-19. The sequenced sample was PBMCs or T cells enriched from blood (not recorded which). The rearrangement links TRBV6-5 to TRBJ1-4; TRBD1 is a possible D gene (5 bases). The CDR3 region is CASSYSSGQVEKLFF. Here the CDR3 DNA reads TGTGCCAGCAGTTACTCGTCAGGGCAGGTAGAAAAACTGTTTTTT.